Presented here are 30 T cell receptor beta chains from one specimen sequenced in a study of cytomegalovirus exposure and HLA in healthy donors. The study ran its PCR with 60 Vbeta and 13 Jbeta primers. Method: immunoSEQ multiplex PCR; TCRdb's copy keeps in-frame clones and lacks some. The sample records approximately 81,000 clones, around 68% being singletons. Sample: PBMCs. The source is a man aged 40-49 years in good health and CMV-seropositive.

Note on this clone: A read error may account for a junction end that differs from germline. Within the sample, other DNA sequences also encode this same CDR3. The V gene is TRBV9, the J gene TRBJ1-3, with no clear D. The CDR3 totals 13 residues. Germline V gene lookup returns CDR1 SGDLS and CDR2 YYNGEE. The CDR3 DNA follows: TGTGCCAGCAGCCGAGGAGATGGAAACACCATATACTTT. Translating it yields CASSRGDGNTIYF. The entire variable domain, with the rest obtained from reference TRBV9 and TRBJ1-3, is as follows: DSGVTQTPKHLITATGQRVTLRCSPRSGDLSVYWYQQSLDQGLQFLIQYYNGEERAKGNILERFSAQQFPDLHSELNLSSLELGDSALYFCASSRGDGNTIYFGEGSWLTVV.

The chain carries TRBV6-5 and TRBJ1-2; no clear D. This CDR3 is 13 amino acids long. Germline V gives CDR1 MNHEY, CDR2 SVGAGI. The V and J ends lost 5 bases and 3 bases respectively, with 10 bases between them. The CDR3 DNA reads TGTGCCAGCAGTCCATACAGTGACTATGGCTACACCTTC. This encodes CASSPYSDYGYTF.

This chain links TRBV27 with TRBJ1-1; D remains unclear. The CDR3 length is 13 residues. The germline V gene encodes CDR1 MNHEY and CDR2 SMNVEV (reference sequence). The V and J ends lost 5 bases and 6 bases respectively, with 13 bases between them. CDR3: CASSPREAAEAFF. CDR3 sequence (DNA): TGTGCCAGCAGTCCCCGGGAGGCCGCTGAAGCTTTCTTT.

The rearrangement uses TRBV28 and TRBJ2-7; 7 bases fit TRBD2. Germline V gene sequence: CDR1 MDHEN, CDR2 SYDVKM. The CDR3 runs 14 residues. J lost 2 bases, V lost 6 bases, and 7 bases had no gene match. CDR3 protein: CASRRSGGTYEQYF. In DNA, the CDR3 is TGTGCCAGCAGACGTTCGGGGGGAACCTACGAGCAGTACTTC.

The V gene is TRBV5-8, the J gene TRBJ1-5, with D perhaps matching TRBD1 (5 bases). Germline V gives CDR1 SGHTS, CDR2 YDEGEE. Trimming stripped 0 bases from V and 4 bases from J, with 11 bases between. CDR3 length: 15 amino acids. The CDR3 nucleotides read TGTGCCAGCAGCTTGGGGGGCAGCCTGAATCAGCCCCAGCATTTT. It is translated as CASSLGGSLNQPQHF.

This clone was observed a single time. The J gene is TRBJ2-3, the V gene TRBV9; perhaps TRBD2 as D (6 bases). CDR3 length equals 16 residues. The V gene's germline CDR1 is SGDLS and CDR2 YYNGEE. Trimming took 4 bases from V and 5 from J, leaving 20 bases between them. In nucleotides, the CDR3 is TGTGCCAGCAGCCTACTGGGGACGGAAGCGGGAGATACGCAGTATTTT. As protein: CASSLLGTEAGDTQYF. Full variable domain (missing parts from reference TRBV9 and TRBJ2-3): DSGVTQTPKHLITATGQRVTLRCSPRSGDLSVYWYQQSLDQGLQFLIQYYNGEERAKGNILERFSAQQFPDLHSELNLSSLELGDSALYFCASSLLGTEAGDTQYFGPGTRLTVL.

V gene TRBV7-2 combines with J gene TRBJ1-3; a weak D match, TRBD1 (5 bases). CDR1 and CDR2 from the germline V gene are SGHTA and FQGNSA. This CDR3 region has 17 residues. The V and J ends lost 5 bases and 0 bases respectively, with 17 bases between them. The CDR3 here is CASSLTGTRSSGNTIYF. In DNA, the CDR3 is TGTGCCAGCAGCCTTACCGGGACTCGGAGCTCTGGAAACACCATATATTTT.

The gene calls are TRBV4-2 and TRBJ2-3; tentatively, D is TRBD2 (5 bases). Germline values: CDR1 LGHNA, CDR2 YNFKEQ. Trimming removed 2 bases at V and 5 bases at J, with 8 bases between. This CDR3 contains 13 residues. The CDR3 reads CASSQIGVDTQYF. DNA of the CDR3: TGTGCCAGCAGCCAAATCGGGGTAGATACGCAGTATTTT.

This chain connects TRBV18 to TRBJ2-1; D perhaps matches TRBD2 (5 bases). Germline assignment: CDR1 KGHSH and CDR2 LQKENI. The CDR3 runs 14 residues. The V end lost 8 bases, the J end lost 7 bases, and 18 bases lay between the germline ends. In DNA, the CDR3 is TGTGCCAGCCCGCGGGCGGCGGTGGGGAATGAGCAGTTCTTC. Protein sequence: CASPRAAVGNEQFF.

This clone was observed a single time. The chain has TRBV19 and TRBJ2-1, with D perhaps matching TRBD2 (5 bases). Trimming took 4 bases from V and 8 from J, leaving 12 bases between them. Looked up from germline, CDR1 is LNHDA and CDR2 is SQIVND (reference sequence). This CDR3 spans 13 amino acids. The CDR3 region is CASSTPYGDEQFF. The DNA for the CDR3 is TGTGCCAGTAGTACCCCCTACGGGGATGAGCAGTTCTTC. The full variable domain, in which reference TRBV19 and TRBJ2-1 provide the parts outside the CDR3, is DGGITQSPKYLFRKEGQNVTLSCEQNLNHDAMYWYRQDPGQGLRLIYYSQIVNDFQKGDIAEGYSVSREKKESFPLTVTSAQKNPTAFYLCASSTPYGDEQFFGPGTRLTVL.

The chain recombines TRBV18 with TRBJ2-2, with D tentatively TRBD1 (5 bases). Trimming took off 3 bases at V and 0 bases at J, with 14 bases between the two ends. Per germline, CDR1 KGHSH and CDR2 LQKENI. The CDR3 spans 17 residues. The CDR3 loop reads CASSPLLTGANTGELFF. The CDR3, as DNA: TGTGCCAGCTCACCCTTGCTAACAGGTGCGAACACCGGGGAGCTGTTTTTT.

This clone was counted a few times. The V call is TRBV15, the J call TRBJ2-1; the D is unclear. Trimming removed 1 base at V and 4 bases at J, with 5 bases between. The CDR3 sequence is 13 residues long. CDR1 is LNHNV, CDR2 YYDKDF, per germline (reference sequence). The CDR3 DNA reads TGTGCCACCAGCAGAGCTCAGTACAATGAGCAGTTCTTC. This sequence encodes CATSRAQYNEQFF.

The chain employs TRBV5-8 and TRBJ1-4; TRBD1 matches at 9 bases. The CDR3 totals 15 residues. Looked up from germline, CDR1 is SGHTS and CDR2 is YDEGEE. The junction had 6 bases not matched to a gene; V was cut back by 4 bases and J by 5 bases. CDR3 coding DNA: TGTGCCAGCAGCATAGCCGGGACAGGGAATGAAAAACTGTTTTTT. Its protein is CASSIAGTGNEKLFF. Together with reference TRBV5-8 and TRBJ1-4, the CDR3 gives the full variable domain: EAGVTQSPTHLIKTRGQQATLRCSPISGHTSVYWYQQALGLGLQFLLWYDEGEERNRGNFPPRFSGRQFPNYSSELNVNALELEDSALYLCASSIAGTGNEKLFFGSGTQLSVL.

V gene TRBV5-6 combines with J gene TRBJ2-5; the D gene is possibly TRBD2 (6 bases). The germline V gene has CDR1 SGHDT and CDR2 YYEEEE. The CDR3 is made up of 16 amino acids. V was cut by 5 bases and J by 0 bases, with 17 bases left in between. The CDR3 spells CASSYPGLGYQETQYF. The CDR3, as DNA: TGTGCCAGCAGTTATCCGGGACTGGGGTACCAAGAGACCCAGTACTTC.

The sample holds a few counts of this clone. The chain employs TRBV5-1 and TRBJ1-1; TRBD1 might be the D (6 bases). Germline CDR1 is SGHRS and CDR2 is YFSETQ. This CDR3 comprises 13 residues. The ends were cut back, 4 bases at V and 4 bases at J, with 11 bases in the middle. The CDR3 nucleotides read TGCGCCAGCAGCCCCGACAGGAGCACTGAAGCTTTCTTT. Translating gives CASSPDRSTEAFF.

CDR3 nucleotide sequence: TGTGCCAGCATCCTTACCCGAGGAAAAGGGGGCAGGACTGGGGCCAACGTCCTGACTTTC. The encoded protein is CASILTRGKGGRTGANVLTF. The rearrangement joins TRBV21-1 to TRBJ2-6; no DNA check was done on the table's D call, TRBD1. TRBV21-1 is annotated as a pseudogene. The CDR3 loop spans 20 amino acids.

With respect to this clone: Other DNA sequences of this sample code for an identical CDR3. The chain combines TRBV4-2 with TRBJ2-1; tentative D call: TRBD1 (6 bases). Between the trimmed V and J ends, which lost 0 bases and 5 bases, there was a span of 8 bases. The V gene's germline CDR1 is LGHNA and CDR2 YNFKEQ. This CDR3 region has 14 residues. This chain's CDR3 is CASSQDPGDNEQFF. As DNA, the CDR3 is TGTGCCAGCAGCCAAGACCCAGGGGACAATGAGCAGTTCTTC.

This chain connects TRBV6-5 to TRBJ2-4; 7 bases fit TRBD2. Trimming took 4 bases from V and 0 from J; bases not matched to a gene: 6. Germline V gene lookup returns CDR1 MNHEY and CDR2 SVGAGI. The CDR3 contains 16 residues. CDR3 amino acids: CASSFERDGAKNIQYF. DNA of the CDR3: TGTGCCAGCAGTTTCGAGCGGGACGGAGCCAAAAACATTCAGTACTTC.

This clone was counted many times. The V call is TRBV5-6, the J call TRBJ1-1; the D is unclear. The CDR3 totals 13 residues. Trimming took 2 bases from V and 0 from J, leaving 5 bases between them. The germline V gene encodes CDR1 SGHDT and CDR2 YYEEEE. The CDR3 here is CASSFFLNTEAFF. In nucleotides, the CDR3 is TGTGCCAGCAGCTTCTTCCTGAACACTGAAGCTTTCTTT.

The chain recombines TRBV5-1 with TRBJ2-5; TRBD2 aligns across 13 bases. The V and J ends lost 4 bases and 4 bases, in that order; junction bases with no gene match: 13. The CDR3 extends over 18 amino acids. Germline assignment: CDR1 SGHRS and CDR2 YFSETQ. The CDR3 DNA reads TGCGCCAGCAGCCCTGGACTAGCGGGGGTTAAACCCCCAGAGACCCAGTACTTC. It encodes CASSPGLAGVKPPETQYF. Variable domain in full (rest from reference TRBV5-1 and TRBJ2-5): KAGVTQTPRYLIKTRGQQVTLSCSPISGHRSVSWYQQTPGQGLQFLFEYFSETQRNKGNFPGRFSGRQFSNSRSEMNVSTLELGDSALYLCASSPGLAGVKPPETQYFGPGTRLLVL.

J is TRBJ2-7 and V is TRBV4-3; 12 bases map to TRBD1. V was clipped by 2 bases and J by 3 bases; unmatched bases: 2. The length of the CDR3 is 15 residues. Germline V gene data show CDR1 as LGHNA and CDR2 as YSLEER. The CDR3 DNA reads as TGCGCCAGCAGCCAAAGGGACAGGGGGCTCTACGAGCAGTACTTC. Protein: CASSQRDRGLYEQYF.

This sequence joins TRBV7-2 and TRBJ1-4; D is undetermined. The V end lost 6 bases, the J end lost 0 bases, and 8 bases lay between the germline ends. The CDR3 runs 14 residues. Germline lookup yields CDR1 SGHTA and CDR2 FQGNSA. The CDR3 coding sequence is TGTGCCAGCAGATCACAACCAACTAATGAAAAACTGTTTTTT. Protein sequence: CASRSQPTNEKLFF.

The table lists this clone with a few counts. The chain employs TRBV28 and TRBJ2-3; D gene ambiguous. V lost 6 bases and J 4 bases, leaving 8 bases between the germline ends. The germline V gene encodes CDR1 MDHEN and CDR2 SYDVKM. The CDR3 is made up of 12 amino acids. The CDR3 nucleotides read TGTGCCAGCAGCTTTCCCCCAGATACGCAGTATTTT. It specifies CASSFPPDTQYF.

The chain recombines TRBV5-1 with TRBJ2-5; D unresolved. With the DNA end fitting TRBJ2-7 better, the J assignment may be wrong. Germline CDR1 and CDR2: SGHRS and YFSETQ. The CDR3 covers 12 residues. This chain's CDR3 is CASRARIYEQYF. DNA of the CDR3: TGCGCCAGCAGGGCCAGGATCTACGAGCAGTACTTC.

This clone was observed a few times. The rearrangement uses TRBV28 and TRBJ1-6, with a possible D match to TRBD1 (6 bases). V dropped 6 bases and J dropped 12 bases, with 18 bases sitting between them. Per germline, CDR1 MDHEN and CDR2 SYDVKM. This CDR3 contains 14 residues. The CDR3: CASRHPGETQPLHF. Here the CDR3 DNA reads TGTGCCAGCAGACATCCAGGGGAGACCCAACCCCTCCACTTT.

Many counts were recorded for this clone. This rearrangement joins TRBV10-2 to TRBJ1-5; 9 positions match TRBD1. The CDR3 is 15 residues long. V shed 3 bases and J 7 bases; nucleotides not matched to a gene: 7. CDR1 WSHSY and CDR2 SAAADI come from the germline V gene. CDR3 nucleotides: TGCGCCAGCAGTGACGCCGGGACAGGGCGCCAGCCCCAGCATTTT. It encodes CASSDAGTGRQPQHF.

The chain combines TRBV11-3 with TRBJ2-7, with D uncertain. V dropped 1 base and J dropped 2 bases, with 12 bases sitting between them. This CDR3 comprises 15 residues. Germline loops: CDR1 SGHNT, CDR2 YENEEA. This chain's CDR3 is CASSLGYSSTYEQYF. CDR3 DNA: TGTGCCAGCAGCTTAGGGTACAGTTCTACCTACGAGCAGTACTTC.

The chain has TRBV9 and TRBJ2-7, with D possibly matching TRBD2 (6 bases). Trimming cost V 0 bases and J 6 bases, with 13 bases left between them. The CDR3 extends over 14 amino acids. Germline CDR1 SGDLS, CDR2 YYNGEE. In DNA, the CDR3 is TGTGCCAGCAGCGTAGCTATGGGAGCGGGCGAGCAGTACTTC. Encoded protein: CASSVAMGAGEQYF. The whole variable domain, remainder taken from reference TRBV9 and TRBJ2-7, is DSGVTQTPKHLITATGQRVTLRCSPRSGDLSVYWYQQSLDQGLQFLIQYYNGEERAKGNILERFSAQQFPDLHSELNLSSLELGDSALYFCASSVAMGAGEQYFGPGTRLTVT.

The chain combines TRBV14 with TRBJ2-1, with 8 bases fitting TRBD1. The germline V gene has CDR1 SGHDN and CDR2 FVKESK. The V segment lost 0 bases and the J segment 6 bases; nucleotides outside the gene matches: 4. This CDR3 is built from 15 residues. In DNA, the CDR3 is TGTGCCAGCAGCCAAGATGGGACAGGTACCAATGAGCAGTTCTTC. This translates into CASSQDGTGTNEQFF.

The CDR3 DNA is TGTGCCAGCAGTGACGAGGCAGATACGCAGTATTTT. Translation: CASSDEADTQYF. J is TRBJ2-3 and V is TRBV2; D is unresolved. This CDR3 is built from 12 residues. Germline values: CDR1 SNHLY, CDR2 FYNNEI. Trimming cost V 3 bases and J 4 bases, with 5 bases left between them. The complete variable domain, with remaining parts taken from reference TRBV2 and TRBJ2-3, reads EPEVTQTPSHQVTQMGQEVILRCVPISNHLYFYWYRQILGQKVEFLVSFYNNEISEKSEIFDDQFSVERPDGSNFTLKIRSTKLEDSAMYFCASSDEADTQYFGPGTRLTVL.